This T cell receptor beta chain is drawn from a study of blood T cell repertoires in COVID-19. Background on the study: Spain, Italy and the United States supplied samples that represented acute and convalescent COVID-19.

The table came from immunoSEQ multiplex PCR; TCRdb's copy has only in-frame clones and leaves some out. Here the sample spans some 250,000 clones, roughly 77% being singletons. V was clipped by 0 bases and J by 1 base, with 7 bases between them. The CDR3 sequence is 14 residues long. Germline CDR1 and CDR2: SGHRS and YFSETQ. This chain links TRBV5-1 with TRBJ1-1; D gene unclear. The sequenced sample was peripheral blood. The sequence came from a woman aged 80 or over with acute or convalescent COVID-19. The CDR3 DNA reads as TGCGCCAGCAGCTTGGAACAGACGAACACTGAAGCTTTCTTT. Protein: CASSLEQTNTEAFF. Combining the CDR3 with reference TRBV5-1 and TRBJ1-1 gives the whole variable domain KAGVTQTPRYLIKTRGQQVTLSCSPISGHRSVSWYQQTPGQGLQFLFEYFSETQRNKGNFPGRFSGRQFSNSRSEMNVSTLELGDSALYLCASSLEQTNTEAFFGQGTRLTVV.